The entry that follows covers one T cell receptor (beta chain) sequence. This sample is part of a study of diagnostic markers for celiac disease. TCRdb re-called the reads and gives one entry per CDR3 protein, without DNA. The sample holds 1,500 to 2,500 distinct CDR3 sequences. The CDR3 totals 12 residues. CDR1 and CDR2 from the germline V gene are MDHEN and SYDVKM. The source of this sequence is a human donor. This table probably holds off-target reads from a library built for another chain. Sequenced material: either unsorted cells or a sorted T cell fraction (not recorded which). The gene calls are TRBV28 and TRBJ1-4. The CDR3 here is CASSQGGIGLFF.